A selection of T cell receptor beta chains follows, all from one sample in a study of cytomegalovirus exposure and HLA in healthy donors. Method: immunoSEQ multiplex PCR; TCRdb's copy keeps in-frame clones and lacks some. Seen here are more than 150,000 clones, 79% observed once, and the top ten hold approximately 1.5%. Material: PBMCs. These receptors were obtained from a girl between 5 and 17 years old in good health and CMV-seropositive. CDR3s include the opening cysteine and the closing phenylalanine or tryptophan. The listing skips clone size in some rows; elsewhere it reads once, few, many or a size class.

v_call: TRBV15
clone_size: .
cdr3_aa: CATSRAAHRGTQETQYF

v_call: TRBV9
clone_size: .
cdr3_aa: CASSVFSGKADTQYF

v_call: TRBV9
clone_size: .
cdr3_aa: CASSVELAGGLGEQFF

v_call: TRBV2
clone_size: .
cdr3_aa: CASSADSFNTEAFF

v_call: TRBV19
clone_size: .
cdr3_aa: CASSSIDNSPLHF

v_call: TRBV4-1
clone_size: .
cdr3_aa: CASSQGPDRMNTEAFF

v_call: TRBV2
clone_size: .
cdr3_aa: CASRGTEKLFF

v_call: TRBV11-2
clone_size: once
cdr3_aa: CASSLGMWEGDGYTF

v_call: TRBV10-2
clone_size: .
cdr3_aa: CASSESTSEAFF

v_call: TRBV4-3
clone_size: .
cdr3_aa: CASSHMGQNYNEQFF

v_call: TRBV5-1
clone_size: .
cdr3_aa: CASRSSGGAEQYF

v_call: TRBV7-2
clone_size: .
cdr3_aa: CASSLELNQPQHF

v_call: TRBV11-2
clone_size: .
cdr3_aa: CASSFLGGAGELFF

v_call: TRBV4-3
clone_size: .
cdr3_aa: CASSQVAGLAGGSSYNEQFF

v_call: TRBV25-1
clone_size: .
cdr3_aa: CASSEQGGSEQYF

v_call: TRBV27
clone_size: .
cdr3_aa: CASSLLGQGGNEQFF

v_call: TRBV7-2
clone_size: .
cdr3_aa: CASTPRPSGANVLTF

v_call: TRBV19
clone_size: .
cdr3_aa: CASRQEVRGEQYF

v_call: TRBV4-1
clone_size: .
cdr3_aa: CASSQGGDRPLVGKNIQYF

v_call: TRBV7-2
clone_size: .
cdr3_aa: CASSSGQSSYNEQFF

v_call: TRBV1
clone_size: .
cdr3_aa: CTSSHHSGTVRTQYF

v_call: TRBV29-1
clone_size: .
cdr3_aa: CSVTGTAEQIAQYF

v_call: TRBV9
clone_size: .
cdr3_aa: CASSVVGQGNNEQFF

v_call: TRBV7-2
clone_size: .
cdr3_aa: CASTPEGGRRETQYF

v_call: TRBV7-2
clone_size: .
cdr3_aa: CASSELAGGHDEQFF

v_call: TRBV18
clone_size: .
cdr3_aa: CASSPETGPGNTIYF

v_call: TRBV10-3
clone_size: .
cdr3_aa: CAISESFNEQFF

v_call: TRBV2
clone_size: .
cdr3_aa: CASSAGSWEQYF

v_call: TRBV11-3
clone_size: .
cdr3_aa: CASSDARAYEQYF

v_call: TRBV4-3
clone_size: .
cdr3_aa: CASSRSQGIDHGYTF

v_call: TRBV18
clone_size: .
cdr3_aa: CASSPGQGLNTEAFF

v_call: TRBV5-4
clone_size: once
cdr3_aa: CASSGPGQGTYGYTF

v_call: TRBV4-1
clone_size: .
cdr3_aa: CASSQDPNTGELFF

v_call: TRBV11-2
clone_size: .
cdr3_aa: CASSLVGTLNTGELFF

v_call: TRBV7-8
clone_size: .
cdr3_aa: CASSARGRGGVFRGELFF

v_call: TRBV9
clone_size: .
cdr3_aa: CASSGGLAGGSIYEQYF

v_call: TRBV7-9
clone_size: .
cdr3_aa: CASRKAEALGSPLHF

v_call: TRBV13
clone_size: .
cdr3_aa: CASSLEGAYEQYF

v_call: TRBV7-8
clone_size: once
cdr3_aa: CASTIGQGRTEAFF

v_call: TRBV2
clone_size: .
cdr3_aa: CAARRGQANPPLHF

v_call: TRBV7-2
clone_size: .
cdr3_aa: CASRAGIRSTDTQYF

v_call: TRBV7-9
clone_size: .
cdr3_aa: CASSLGSPGNQPQHF

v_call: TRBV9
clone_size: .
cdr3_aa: CASSVAGTAPYEQYF

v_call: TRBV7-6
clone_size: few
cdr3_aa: CASSQDVGGNYGYTF

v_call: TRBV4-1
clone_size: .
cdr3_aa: CASSQGGQGNTEAFF

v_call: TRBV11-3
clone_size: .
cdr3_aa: CASSLSNRASGQETQHF

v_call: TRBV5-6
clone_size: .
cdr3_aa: CASSSFLASEEQYF

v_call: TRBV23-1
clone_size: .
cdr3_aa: CASSQPGTGMGNEQFF